The next 28 T cell receptor beta chains were all read from a single sample in a study of blood T cell repertoires in COVID-19. Clones were read by immunoSEQ multiplex PCR, and TCRdb kept only the in-frame ones, dropping some. This sample yields 100,000 to 110,000 clones, of which approximately 80% are seen a single time; less than 35% belongs to the top ten. Source material: peripheral blood. The receptors originated from a man between 65 and 85 years old with active or convalescent COVID-19.

The V and J genes are TRBV7-8 and TRBJ1-2; 9 bases map to TRBD1. The V segment lost 4 bases and the J segment 5 bases; nucleotides outside the gene matches: 5. From germline, CDR1 is SGHVS and CDR2 FQNEAQ. The CDR3 sequence is 14 residues long. The CDR3 reads CASSSTGGGYGYTF. The CDR3 DNA reads as TGTGCCAGCAGCTCCACAGGGGGCGGTTATGGCTACACCTTC.

This clone was found a few times. The chain combines TRBV5-1 with TRBJ1-2; 7 nucleotides align to TRBD1. This CDR3 has 11 residues. CDR1 and CDR2 from the germline V gene are SGHRS and YFSETQ. Losses at the gene ends were 8 bases for V and 8 bases for J; bases not matched to a gene: 6. The CDR3 region is CARDRERGYTF. The DNA for the CDR3 is TGCGCCAGAGACAGGGAACGAGGCTACACCTTC.

This clone has only one observation. V usage is TRBV7-2 and J usage is TRBJ1-4; D is unresolved. The germline V gene encodes CDR1 SGHTA and CDR2 FQGNSA. V dropped 5 bases and J dropped 4 bases, with 8 bases sitting between them. The CDR3 loop spans 13 amino acids. The chain's CDR3 is CASSPGFNEKLFF. In nucleotides, the CDR3 is TGTGCCAGCAGCCCCGGGTTTAATGAAAAACTGTTTTTT.

This chain connects TRBV2 to TRBJ1-5; weak D call: TRBD1 (5 bases). The germline V and J ends were trimmed by 8 bases and 0 bases, with 8 bases remaining between them. The CDR3 totals 13 residues. From germline, CDR1 is SNHLY and CDR2 FYNNEI. CDR3 in amino acids: CASGTVSNQPQHF. The CDR3 bases are TGTGCCAGCGGGACTGTTAGCAATCAGCCCCAGCATTTT.

This clone was seen more than once but under ten times. The chain recombines TRBV30 with TRBJ2-5, with TRBD2 identical over 13 bases. Germline CDR1 reads GTSNPN; CDR2 reads SVGIG (reference sequence). Unmatched junction bases numbered 5, after V lost 7 bases and J lost 0 bases. The CDR3 contains 15 residues. The CDR3 bases are TGTGCCTCAAGGACTAGCGGGAGTTACCAAGAGACCCAGTACTTC. Translation: CASRTSGSYQETQYF.

The rearrangement uses TRBV10-3 and TRBJ2-2, with 10 bases lining up with TRBD1. Per germline, CDR1 ENHRY and CDR2 SYGVKD. Trimming at V came to 3 bases and at J to 7 bases, leaving 8 bases not matched to a gene. The CDR3 has 16 residues. This chain's CDR3 is CAISDPGTGDFGELFF. DNA for the CDR3: TGTGCCATCAGTGACCCCGGGACAGGGGATTTCGGGGAGCTGTTTTTT.

CDR3 protein: CAISEDSNYGYTF. The DNA of the CDR3 is TGTGCCATCAGTGAGGACAGTAACTATGGCTACACCTTC. The chain couples TRBV10-3 to TRBJ1-2; weak D call: TRBD1 (5 bases). Germline loops: CDR1 ENHRY, CDR2 SYGVKD. V lost 2 bases and J lost 1, with 5 bases in between. This CDR3 has 13 residues.

This clone was observed a handful of times. The chain uses TRBV7-9 and TRBJ2-2, with D maybe TRBD2 (6 bases). CDR3 length equals 15 residues. Looked up from germline, CDR1 is SEHNR and CDR2 is FQNEAQ (reference sequence). V was clipped by 7 bases and J by 1 base, with 13 bases between them. CDR3 in amino acids: CASNHQAGNTGELFF. The CDR3 DNA reads TGTGCCAGCAACCACCAAGCGGGGAACACCGGGGAGCTGTTTTTT.

The V call is TRBV6-5, the J call TRBJ2-7, with 12 bases matching TRBD2. Germline V gene sequence: CDR1 MNHEY, CDR2 SVGAGI. V dropped 6 bases and J dropped 7; count of bases not matched to a gene: 10. The CDR3 consists of 15 residues. CDR3 amino acids: CASSDRLAGAREQYF. The DNA for the CDR3 is TGTGCCAGCAGCGACCGACTAGCGGGGGCTAGAGAGCAGTACTTC.

The chain has TRBV11-2 and TRBJ1-2; no definite D call. The V end was cut by 6 bases, the J end by 3 bases, with 14 bases between. CDR1 SGHAT and CDR2 FQNNGV come from the germline V gene. This CDR3 is 14 amino acids long. The CDR3 is CASSRERHDYGYTF. The CDR3 DNA reads as TGTGCCAGCAGTCGCGAGAGGCATGACTATGGCTACACCTTC.

This clone was observed a handful of times. V and J are TRBV24-1 and TRBJ2-7, with 7 bases that match TRBD1. The V segment lost 9 bases and the J segment 0 bases; nucleotides outside the gene matches: 4. The germline gives CDR1 KGHDR, CDR2 SFDVKD. The CDR3 is 13 amino acids. CDR3 in amino acids: CATRDSDSYEQYF. CDR3 DNA sequence: TGTGCCACCCGGGACAGCGACTCCTACGAGCAGTACTTC.

The J gene is TRBJ2-6, the V gene TRBV28; 9 nucleotides match TRBD2. Germline V gives CDR1 MDHEN, CDR2 SYDVKM. This CDR3 region has 19 residues. Germline trimming cut 7 bases from V and 1 base from J; bases unmatched to any gene: 14. The CDR3 DNA reads as TGTGCCAGCACCACCTCCACCAGCGGGGGGATATCTGGGGCCAACGTCCTGACTTTC. It yields the protein CASTTSTSGGISGANVLTF.

The rearrangement uses TRBV19 and TRBJ1-2; a possible D gene is TRBD1 (6 bases). Trimming pared 6 bases from V and 7 bases from J, leaving 21 bases between. Germline assignment: CDR1 LNHDA and CDR2 SQIVND (reference sequence). The CDR3 consists of 15 residues. The CDR3 DNA is TGTGCCAGTAGCCATACCCAGGGGCCCCCCCTTGGCTACACCTTC. It codes for CASSHTQGPPLGYTF.

This clone was counted a few times. This specimen includes other DNA sequences encoding the same CDR3. CDR3 coding DNA: TGTGCCAGCAGCGTAGGGGGGGAGAGCTCCTACAATGAGCAGTTCTTC. It specifies CASSVGGESSYNEQFF. The V and J genes are TRBV9 and TRBJ2-1; D may be TRBD2 (6 bases). V lost 0 bases to trimming and J lost 0 bases, with 10 bases between them. This CDR3 comprises 16 residues. Germline V gene lookup returns CDR1 SGDLS and CDR2 YYNGEE.

The J gene is TRBJ2-7, the V gene TRBV2; D uncertain. Trimming shortened V by 6 bases and J by 0 bases, and 12 bases separated the two germline ends. The CDR3 loop spans 14 amino acids. CDR1 and CDR2 from the germline V gene are SNHLY and FYNNEI. The CDR3 loop is CASRLMFLSYEQYF. The CDR3 coding sequence is TGTGCCAGCAGACTGATGTTCCTCTCCTACGAGCAGTACTTC.

This chain connects TRBV3-1 (or the pseudogene TRBV3-2) to TRBJ2-2; 10 bases are shared with TRBD2. The CDR3 has 18 amino acids. Germline V gene data show CDR1 as LGHDT and CDR2 as YNNKEL (reference sequence). J gave up 5 bases and V 0 bases, and 9 bases lay outside the gene matches. CDR3 protein: CASSQDGVAGGYTGELFF. DNA for the CDR3: TGTGCCAGCAGCCAAGATGGAGTAGCGGGGGGTTATACCGGGGAGCTGTTTTTT.

The V and J genes are TRBV15 and TRBJ2-3; possible D gene TRBD2, 5 bases. Trimming stripped 2 bases from V and 2 bases from J, with 14 bases between. Germline CDR1 LNHNV, CDR2 YYDKDF (reference sequence). This CDR3 contains 16 residues. The CDR3 reads CATSRKGRDLTDTQYF. The CDR3 coding sequence is TGTGCCACCAGCAGAAAAGGACGGGATCTCACAGATACGCAGTATTTT.

The chain joins TRBV6-2 or TRBV6-3 to TRBJ1-4; 7 bases are a match to TRBD1. Germline assignment: CDR1 MNHEY and CDR2 SVGEGT. The CDR3 has 16 amino acids. V lost 4 bases, J lost 6 bases, and 11 bases stayed unmatched. The CDR3 nucleotides read TGTGCCAGCAGTTCCACGTGGGACAGACGAGATGAAAAACTGTTTTTT. This encodes CASSSTWDRRDEKLFF.

This clone turned up a few times. This rearrangement joins TRBV4-1 to TRBJ2-2; D remains ambiguous. CDR3 length equals 15 residues. CDR1 MGHRA and CDR2 YSYEKL come from the germline V gene. The V gene lost 1 base and the J gene lost 3 bases, with 9 bases spanning the gap. CDR3 sequence (DNA): TGCGCCAGCAGCCAAGCGACACCGGACACCGGGGAGCTGTTTTTT. Protein sequence: CASSQATPDTGELFF.

The chain recombines TRBV23-1 with TRBJ2-2, with a possible D match to TRBD2 (7 bases). TRBV23-1 is assigned to the ORF class and has an uncertain function. With 3 bases removed from V and 1 base from J, the gap between germline ends came to 12 bases. This CDR3 comprises 16 residues. The CDR3: CASSQRGGLNTGELFF. CDR3 coding DNA: TGCGCCAGCAGTCAGCGCGGGGGCCTGAACACCGGGGAGCTGTTTTTT.

This clone was seen only a few times. The V and J genes are TRBV19 and TRBJ2-7; 11 nucleotides agree with TRBD1. Germline V lookup: CDR1 LNHDA, CDR2 SQIVND (reference sequence). Trimming cost V 8 bases and J 3 bases; bases outside gene matches: 0. The CDR3 contains 12 residues. In nucleotides, the CDR3 is TGTGCCAGTGGGACAGGGGGCTACGAGCAGTACTTC. Translated: CASGTGGYEQYF.

The chain is built from TRBV19 and TRBJ2-5; a weak D match, TRBD2 (5 bases). Germline assignment: CDR1 LNHDA and CDR2 SQIVND (reference sequence). Trimming took 4 bases from V and 4 from J, leaving 19 bases between them. This CDR3 contains 16 residues. The CDR3 reads CASSTRTPWRTETQYF. The DNA of the CDR3 is TGTGCCAGTAGTACCAGGACCCCGTGGAGGACAGAGACCCAGTACTTC.

About this clone: Other nucleotide sequences in the sample specify the same CDR3. V gene TRBV19 combines with J gene TRBJ1-2; 8 bases fit TRBD1. CDR3 length: 13 amino acids. Unmatched junction bases numbered 1, after V lost 4 bases and J lost 3 bases. CDR1 is LNHDA, CDR2 SQIVND, per germline (reference sequence). DNA of the CDR3: TGTGCCAGTAGTACGACAGGGGACTATGGCTACACCTTC. It translates to CASSTTGDYGYTF.

The J gene is TRBJ2-1, the V gene TRBV24-1; 8 nucleotides line up with TRBD2. Trimming removed 5 bases from V and 4 bases from J; junction bases left unmatched: 12. The CDR3 extends over 17 amino acids. Germline V CDR1 and CDR2: KGHDR, SFDVKD. The CDR3 DNA is TGTGCCACCAGTGCCCCCTCGGGGGTAGCGGGGTACAATGAGCAGTTCTTC. Translated: CATSAPSGVAGYNEQFF.

V gene TRBV3-1 (or the pseudogene TRBV3-2) combines with J gene TRBJ2-7, with D possibly matching TRBD2 (5 bases). V lost 6 bases, J lost 3 bases, and 9 bases lay in between. CDR3 length equals 12 residues. The germline CDR1 and CDR2 sequences are LGHDT and YNNKEL (reference sequence). CDR3 sequence reads: CASSRAGYEQYF. Written as DNA, the CDR3 is TGTGCCAGCAGTCGGGCGGGCTACGAGCAGTACTTC.

This chain links TRBV7-2 with TRBJ2-1; D call uncertain. The germline gives CDR1 SGHTA, CDR2 FQGNSA. The CDR3 spans 12 residues. V lost 7 bases and J 6 bases, leaving 10 bases between the germline ends. The CDR3 loop reads CASTPGGNEQFF. DNA for the CDR3: TGTGCCAGCACCCCGGGTGGCAATGAGCAGTTCTTC.

The chain recombines TRBV27 with TRBJ2-3; a possible D gene is TRBD2 (6 bases). Germline loops: CDR1 MNHEY, CDR2 SMNVEV (reference sequence). Between the trimmed V and J ends, which lost 0 bases and 2 bases, there was a span of 9 bases. This CDR3 has 15 residues. CDR3 sequence (DNA): TGTGCCAGCAGTTTATCCGGGAGTTCCACAGATACGCAGTATTTT. Its protein product is CASSLSGSSTDTQYF.

The J gene is TRBJ1-2, the V gene TRBV28; 10 bases agree with TRBD1. The CDR3 extends over 17 amino acids. CDR1 MDHEN and CDR2 SYDVKM come from the germline V gene. V was pared by 5 bases and J by 1 base, with 10 bases of the junction left unmatched. The CDR3 sequence is CASSLPRGQGNNYGYTF. CDR3 nucleotides: TGTGCCAGCAGTCTTCCCCGGGGACAGGGGAATAACTATGGCTACACCTTC.